These T cell receptor beta chains were read from a single sample in a study of T cells in Graves' hyperthyroidism and ophthalmopathy. In TCRdb, the multiplex PCR reads were re-called with MiXCR into one record per CDR3 protein. The data contain about 300,000 distinct CDR3 sequences, roughly 19% of them singletons. The source material was blood. The receptors stem from a man aged 50 to 60 with Graves' ophthalmopathy. CDR3s include the opening cysteine and the closing phenylalanine or tryptophan. Each record gives: CDR3 length, V gene, D gene, J gene, clone size, CDR3 DNA, CDR3 protein. D genes are given only for firm matches. For some rows the clone size is stated as once, few or many, or as a class when expanded; others skip it.

17	TRBV30	TRBD2	TRBJ2-5	.	TGTGCCTGGAGTGGTGAACAAATAGCGGGAGGAGGAGAGACCCAGTACTTC	CAWSGEQIAGGGETQYF
15	TRBV4-1	TRBD1	TRBJ1-1	many	TGCGCCAGCAGCCAAGATGGGACAGGGGACACTGAAGCTTTCTTT	CASSQDGTGDTEAFF
16	TRBV27	.	TRBJ1-1	.	TGTGCCAGCAGCTATACAGGGTTGGGCCCGGGCACTGAAGCTTTCTTT	CASSYTGLGPGTEAFF
14	TRBV7-8	.	TRBJ2-1	many	TGTGCCAGCAGCCCAGGGCCAACGACGGATGAGCAGTTCTTC	CASSPGPTTDEQFF
12	TRBV7-2	.	TRBJ1-1	many	TGTGCCAGCAGCTTGAAGGGAGGTGAAGCTTTCTTT	CASSLKGGEAFF
17	TRBV5-1	TRBD2	TRBJ2-1	many	TGCGCCAGCAGCCCGGGACTAGCGGGAGTGTCTTACAATGAGCAGTTCTTC	CASSPGLAGVSYNEQFF
13	TRBV30	.	TRBJ1-4	many	TGTGCCTGGAGTGAGGGGTCTAATGAAAAACTGTTTTTT	CAWSEGSNEKLFF
16	TRBV7-3	TRBD2	TRBJ2-1	many	TGTGCCAGCAGCCCGGGGACTAGCGGATTTAGGGGTGAGCAGTTCTTC	CASSPGTSGFRGEQFF
15	TRBV15	TRBD1	TRBJ2-3	.	TGTGCCACCAGCTTTCCGGGACAGGGCTCAGATACGCAGTATTTT	CATSFPGQGSDTQYF
16	TRBV19	.	TRBJ2-1	few	TGTGCCAGTAGTATAGGGAACCCGGGACGACCGAATGAGCAGTTCTTC	CASSIGNPGRPNEQFF
14	TRBV7-6	TRBD2	TRBJ2-3	few	TGTGCCAGCAGCCGACTAGCGGGACCAGATACGCAGTATTTT	CASSRLAGPDTQYF
15	TRBV7-2	TRBD1	TRBJ1-6	.	TGTGCCAGCAGCTTATCTGCAGGGGGAACGTCACCCCTCCACTTT	CASSLSAGGTSPLHF
14	TRBV6-1	TRBD1	TRBJ2-7	few	TGTGCCAGCAGGACACCGGGACAGTCAAGGGAGCAGTACTTC	CASRTPGQSREQYF
15	TRBV11-3	.	TRBJ2-1	many	TGTGCCAGCAGTAGTGACGGGAGCTCCTACAATGAGCAGTTCTTC	CASSSDGSSYNEQFF
14	TRBV10-3	.	TRBJ2-3	few	TGTGCCATCAGCGACAGGTCCGGCACAGATACGCAGTATTTT	CAISDRSGTDTQYF
16	TRBV12-3/TRBV12-4	TRBD1	TRBJ2-1	many	TGTGCCAGCAGCCTAATGGGACAGGGTTTCTACAATGAGCAGTTCTTC	CASSLMGQGFYNEQFF
16	TRBV7-9	TRBD2	TRBJ2-1	few	TGTGCCAGCAGCCCTCCGACTAGCGGCCCGCCCGATGAGCAGTTCTTC	CASSPPTSGPPDEQFF
15	TRBV6-1	TRBD1	TRBJ2-5	many	TGTGCCAGCAGTGAACCGGACAGGGTAGTGAAGACCCAGTACTTC	CASSEPDRVVKTQYF
12	TRBV2	TRBD1	TRBJ2-5	many	TGTGCCAGCGACAGGGGCCAAGAGACCCAGTACTTC	CASDRGQETQYF
12	TRBV3-1	.	TRBJ1-1	many	TGTGCCAGCAGCCAAGCACAACATGAAGCTTTCTTT	CASSQAQHEAFF
15	TRBV6-1	.	TRBJ2-7	.	TGTGCCAGCAGTGAAGAGGGACTTCTCTCCTACGAGCAGTACTTC	CASSEEGLLSYEQYF
14	TRBV11-2	TRBD2	TRBJ2-1	many	TGTGCCAGCAGCTTAGGGAGGGCGGGAGGCCGTCAGTTCTTC	CASSLGRAGGRQFF
13	TRBV30	.	TRBJ1-1	many	TGTGCCTGGAGTGTACTCGGGAGGACTGAAGCTTTCTTT	CAWSVLGRTEAFF
15	TRBV7-2	TRBD1	TRBJ2-2	few	TGTGCCAGCAGCCGAGGGGGCCCCAGGGGCGGGGAGCTGTTTTTT	CASSRGGPRGGELFF
15	TRBV5-4	.	TRBJ2-6	.	TGTGCCAGCAGTCCCAGGGTCCCTGGGGCCAACGTCCTGACTTTC	CASSPRVPGANVLTF
13	TRBV6-1	TRBD2	TRBJ2-4	.	TGTGCCAGCACTAAAATGGGGGGGAACATTCAGTACTTC	CASTKMGGNIQYF
16	TRBV20-1	TRBD2	TRBJ2-5	.	TGCAGTGCTTACAAGACTAGCGGGAGGGTTCAAGAGACCCAGTACTTC	CSAYKTSGRVQETQYF
14	TRBV28	.	TRBJ2-7	many	TGTGCCAGCAGTTTATACCCGGGTTCCTACGAGCAGTACTTC	CASSLYPGSYEQYF
15	TRBV12-3/TRBV12-4	TRBD1	TRBJ1-1	many	TGTGCCAGCAGCCACAGACAGGGGAGGAACACTGAAGCTTTCTTT	CASSHRQGRNTEAFF
13	TRBV3-1	.	TRBJ2-1	many	TGTGCCAGCAGCCAAACAGGACGGAGCGAGCAGTTCTTC	CASSQTGRSEQFF